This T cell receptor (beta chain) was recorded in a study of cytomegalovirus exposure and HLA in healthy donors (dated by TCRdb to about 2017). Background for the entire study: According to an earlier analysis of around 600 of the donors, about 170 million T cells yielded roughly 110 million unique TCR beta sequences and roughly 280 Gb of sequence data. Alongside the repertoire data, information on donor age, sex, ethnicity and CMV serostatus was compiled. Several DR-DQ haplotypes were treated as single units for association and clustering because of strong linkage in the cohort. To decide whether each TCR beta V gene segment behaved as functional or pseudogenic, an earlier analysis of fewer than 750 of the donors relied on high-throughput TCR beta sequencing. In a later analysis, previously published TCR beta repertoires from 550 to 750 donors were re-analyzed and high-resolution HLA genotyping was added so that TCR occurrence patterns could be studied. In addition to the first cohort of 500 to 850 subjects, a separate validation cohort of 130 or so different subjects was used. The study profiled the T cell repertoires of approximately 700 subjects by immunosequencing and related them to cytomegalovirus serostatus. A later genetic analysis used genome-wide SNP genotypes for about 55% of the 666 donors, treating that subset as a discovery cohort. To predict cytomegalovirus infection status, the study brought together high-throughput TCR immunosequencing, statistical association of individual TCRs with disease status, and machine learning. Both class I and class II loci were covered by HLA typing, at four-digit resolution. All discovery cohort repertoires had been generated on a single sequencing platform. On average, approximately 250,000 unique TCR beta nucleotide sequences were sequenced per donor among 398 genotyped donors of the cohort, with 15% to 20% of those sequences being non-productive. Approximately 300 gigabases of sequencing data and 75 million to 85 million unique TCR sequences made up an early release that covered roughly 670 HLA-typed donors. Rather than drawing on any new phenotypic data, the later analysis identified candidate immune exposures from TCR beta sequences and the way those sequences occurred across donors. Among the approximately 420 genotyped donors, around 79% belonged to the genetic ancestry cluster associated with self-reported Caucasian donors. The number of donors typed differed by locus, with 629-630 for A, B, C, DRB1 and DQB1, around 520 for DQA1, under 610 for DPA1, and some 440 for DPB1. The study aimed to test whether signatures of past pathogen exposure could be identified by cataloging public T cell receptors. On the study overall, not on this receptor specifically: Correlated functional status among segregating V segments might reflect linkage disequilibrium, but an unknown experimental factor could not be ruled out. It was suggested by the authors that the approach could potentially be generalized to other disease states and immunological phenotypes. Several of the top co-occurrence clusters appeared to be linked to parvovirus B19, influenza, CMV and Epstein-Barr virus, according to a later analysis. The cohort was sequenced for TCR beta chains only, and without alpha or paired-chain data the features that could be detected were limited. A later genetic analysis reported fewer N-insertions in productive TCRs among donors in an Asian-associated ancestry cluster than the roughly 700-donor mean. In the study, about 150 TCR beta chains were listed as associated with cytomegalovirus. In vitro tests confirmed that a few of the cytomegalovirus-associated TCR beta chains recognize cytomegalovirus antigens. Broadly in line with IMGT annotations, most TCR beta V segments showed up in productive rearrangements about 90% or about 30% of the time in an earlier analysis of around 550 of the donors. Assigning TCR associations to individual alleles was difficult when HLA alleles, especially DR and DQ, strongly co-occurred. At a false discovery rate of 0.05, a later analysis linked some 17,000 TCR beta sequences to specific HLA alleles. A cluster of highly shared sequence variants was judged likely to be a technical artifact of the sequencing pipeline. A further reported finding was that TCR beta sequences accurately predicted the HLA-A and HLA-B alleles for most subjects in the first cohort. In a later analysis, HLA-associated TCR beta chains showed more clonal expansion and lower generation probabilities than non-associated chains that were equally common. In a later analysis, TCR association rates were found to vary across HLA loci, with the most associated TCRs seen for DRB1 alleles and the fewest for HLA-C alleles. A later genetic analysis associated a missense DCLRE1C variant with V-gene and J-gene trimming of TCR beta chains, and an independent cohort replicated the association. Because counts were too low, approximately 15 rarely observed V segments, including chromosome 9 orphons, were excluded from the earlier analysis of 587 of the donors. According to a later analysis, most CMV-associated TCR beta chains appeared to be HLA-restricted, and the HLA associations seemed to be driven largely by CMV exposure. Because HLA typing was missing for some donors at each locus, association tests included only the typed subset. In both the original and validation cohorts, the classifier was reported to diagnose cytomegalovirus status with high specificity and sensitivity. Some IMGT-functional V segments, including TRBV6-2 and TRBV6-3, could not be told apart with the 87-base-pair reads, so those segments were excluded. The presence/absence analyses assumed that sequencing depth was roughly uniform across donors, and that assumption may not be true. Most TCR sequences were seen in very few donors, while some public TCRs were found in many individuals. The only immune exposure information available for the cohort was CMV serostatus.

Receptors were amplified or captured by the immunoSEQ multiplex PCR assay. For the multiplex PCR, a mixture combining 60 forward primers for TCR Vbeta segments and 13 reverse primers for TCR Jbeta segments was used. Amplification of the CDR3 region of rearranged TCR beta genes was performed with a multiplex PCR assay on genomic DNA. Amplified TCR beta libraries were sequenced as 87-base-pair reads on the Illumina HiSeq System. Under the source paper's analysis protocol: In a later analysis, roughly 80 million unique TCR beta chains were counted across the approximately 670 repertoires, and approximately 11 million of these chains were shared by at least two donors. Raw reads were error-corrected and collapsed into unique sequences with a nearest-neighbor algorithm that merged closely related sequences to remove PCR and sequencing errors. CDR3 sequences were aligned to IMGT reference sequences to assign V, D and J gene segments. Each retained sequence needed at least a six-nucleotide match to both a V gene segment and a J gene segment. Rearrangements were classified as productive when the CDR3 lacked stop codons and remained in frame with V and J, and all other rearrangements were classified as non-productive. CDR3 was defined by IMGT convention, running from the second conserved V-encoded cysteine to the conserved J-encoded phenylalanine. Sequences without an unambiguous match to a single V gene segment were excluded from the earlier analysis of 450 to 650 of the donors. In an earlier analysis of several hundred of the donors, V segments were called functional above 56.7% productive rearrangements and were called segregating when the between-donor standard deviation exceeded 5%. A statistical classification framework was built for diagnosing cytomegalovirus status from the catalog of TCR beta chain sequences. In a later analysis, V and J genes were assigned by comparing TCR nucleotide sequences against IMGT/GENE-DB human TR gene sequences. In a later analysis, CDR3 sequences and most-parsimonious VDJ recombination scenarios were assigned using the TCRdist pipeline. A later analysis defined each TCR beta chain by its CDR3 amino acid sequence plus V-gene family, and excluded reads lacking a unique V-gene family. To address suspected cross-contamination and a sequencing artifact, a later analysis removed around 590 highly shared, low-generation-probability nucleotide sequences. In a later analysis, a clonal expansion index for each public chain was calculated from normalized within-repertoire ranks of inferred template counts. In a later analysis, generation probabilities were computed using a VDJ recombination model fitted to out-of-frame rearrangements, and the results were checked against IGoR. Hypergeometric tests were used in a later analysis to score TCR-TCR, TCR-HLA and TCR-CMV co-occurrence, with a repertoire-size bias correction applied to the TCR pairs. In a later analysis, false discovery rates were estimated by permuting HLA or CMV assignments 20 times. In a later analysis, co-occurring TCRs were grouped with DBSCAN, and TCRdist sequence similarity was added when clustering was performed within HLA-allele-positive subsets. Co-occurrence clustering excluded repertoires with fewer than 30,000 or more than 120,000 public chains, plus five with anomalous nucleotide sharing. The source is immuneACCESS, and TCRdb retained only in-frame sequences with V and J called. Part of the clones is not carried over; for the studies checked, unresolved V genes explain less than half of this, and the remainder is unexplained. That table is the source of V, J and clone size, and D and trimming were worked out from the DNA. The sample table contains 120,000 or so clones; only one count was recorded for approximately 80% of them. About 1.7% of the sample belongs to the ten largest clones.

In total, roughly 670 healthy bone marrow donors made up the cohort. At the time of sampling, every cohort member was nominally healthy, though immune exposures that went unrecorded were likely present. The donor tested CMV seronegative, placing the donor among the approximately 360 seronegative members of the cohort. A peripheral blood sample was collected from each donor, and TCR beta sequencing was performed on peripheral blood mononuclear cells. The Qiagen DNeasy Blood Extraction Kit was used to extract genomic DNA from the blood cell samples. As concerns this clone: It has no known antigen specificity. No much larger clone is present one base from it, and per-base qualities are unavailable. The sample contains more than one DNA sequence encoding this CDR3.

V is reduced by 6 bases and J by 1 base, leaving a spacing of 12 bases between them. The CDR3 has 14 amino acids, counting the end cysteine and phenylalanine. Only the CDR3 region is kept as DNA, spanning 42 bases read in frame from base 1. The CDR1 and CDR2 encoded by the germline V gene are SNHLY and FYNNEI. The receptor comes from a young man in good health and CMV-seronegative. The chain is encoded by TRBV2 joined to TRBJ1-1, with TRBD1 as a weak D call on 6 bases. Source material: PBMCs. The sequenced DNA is TGTGCCAGCAGCTTGGGGGCTACGAACACTGAAGCTTTCTTT. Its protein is CASSLGATNTEAFF.